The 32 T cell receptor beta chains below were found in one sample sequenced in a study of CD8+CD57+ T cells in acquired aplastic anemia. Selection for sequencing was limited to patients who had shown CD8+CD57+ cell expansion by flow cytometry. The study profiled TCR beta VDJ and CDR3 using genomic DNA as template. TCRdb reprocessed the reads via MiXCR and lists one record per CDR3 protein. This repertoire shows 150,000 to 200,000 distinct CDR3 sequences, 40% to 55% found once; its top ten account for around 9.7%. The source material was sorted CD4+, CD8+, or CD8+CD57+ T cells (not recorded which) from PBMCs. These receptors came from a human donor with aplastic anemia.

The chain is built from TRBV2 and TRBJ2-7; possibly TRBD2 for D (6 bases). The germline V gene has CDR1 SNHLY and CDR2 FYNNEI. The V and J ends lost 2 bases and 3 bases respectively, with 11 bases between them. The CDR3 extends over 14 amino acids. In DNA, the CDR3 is TGTGCCAGCAGTGAAAGTAGGGAGGACTACGAGCAGTACTTC. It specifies CASSESREDYEQYF.

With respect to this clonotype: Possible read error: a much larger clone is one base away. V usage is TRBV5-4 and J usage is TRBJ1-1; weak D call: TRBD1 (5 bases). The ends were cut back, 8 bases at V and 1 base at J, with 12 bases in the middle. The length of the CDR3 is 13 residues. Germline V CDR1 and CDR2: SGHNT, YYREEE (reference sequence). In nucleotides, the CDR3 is TGTGCCAGGGGGGTTGTGGGGAACACTGAAGCTTTCTTT. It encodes CARGVVGNTEAFF. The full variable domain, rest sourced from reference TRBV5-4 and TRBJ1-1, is ETGVTQSPTHLIKTRGQQVTLRCSSQSGHNTVSWYQQALGQGPQFIFQYYREEENGRGNFPPRFSGLQFPNYSSELNVNALELDDSALYLCARGVVGNTEAFFGQGTRLTVV.

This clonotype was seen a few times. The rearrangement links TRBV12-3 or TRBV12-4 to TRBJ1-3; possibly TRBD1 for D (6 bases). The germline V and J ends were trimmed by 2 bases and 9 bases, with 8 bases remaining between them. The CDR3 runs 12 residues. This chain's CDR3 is CASSLRGFTIYF. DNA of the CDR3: TGTGCCAGCAGTTTAAGGGGGTTCACCATATATTTT.

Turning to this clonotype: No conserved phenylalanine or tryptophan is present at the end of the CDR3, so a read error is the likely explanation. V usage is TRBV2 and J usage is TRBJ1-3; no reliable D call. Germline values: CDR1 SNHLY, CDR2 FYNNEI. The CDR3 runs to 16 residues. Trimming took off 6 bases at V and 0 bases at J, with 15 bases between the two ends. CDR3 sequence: CASSGRSLLSGNTIYS. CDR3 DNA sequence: TGTGCCAGCAGCGGGCGAAGCCTCCTCTCTGGAAACACCATATATTCT.

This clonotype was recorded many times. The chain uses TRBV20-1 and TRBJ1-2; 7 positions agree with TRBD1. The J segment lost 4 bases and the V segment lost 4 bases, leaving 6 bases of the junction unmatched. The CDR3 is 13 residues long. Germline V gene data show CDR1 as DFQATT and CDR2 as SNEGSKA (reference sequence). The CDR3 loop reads CSAKGTDLYGYTF. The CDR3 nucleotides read TGCAGTGCTAAAGGGACAGATCTCTATGGCTACACCTTC.

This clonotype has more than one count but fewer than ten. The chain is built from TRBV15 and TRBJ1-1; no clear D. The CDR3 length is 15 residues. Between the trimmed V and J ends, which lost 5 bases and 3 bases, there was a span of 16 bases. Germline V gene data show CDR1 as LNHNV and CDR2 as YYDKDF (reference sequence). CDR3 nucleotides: TGTGCCACCAGCCCACTTAGCCCTGGGGACACTGAAGCTTTCTTT. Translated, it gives CATSPLSPGDTEAFF.

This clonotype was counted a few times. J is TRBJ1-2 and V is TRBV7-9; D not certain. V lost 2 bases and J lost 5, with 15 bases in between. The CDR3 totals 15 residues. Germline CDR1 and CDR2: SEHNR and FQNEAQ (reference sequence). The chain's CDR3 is CASSLYETSTYGYTF. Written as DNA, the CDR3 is TGTGCCAGCAGCTTATACGAGACATCAACTTATGGCTACACCTTC. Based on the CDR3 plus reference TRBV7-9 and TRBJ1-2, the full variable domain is DTGVSQNPRHKITKRGQNVTFRCDPISEHNRLYWYRQTLGQGPEFLTYFQNEAQLEKSRLLSDRFSAERPKGSFSTLEIQRTEQGDSAMYLCASSLYETSTYGYTFGSGTRLTVV.

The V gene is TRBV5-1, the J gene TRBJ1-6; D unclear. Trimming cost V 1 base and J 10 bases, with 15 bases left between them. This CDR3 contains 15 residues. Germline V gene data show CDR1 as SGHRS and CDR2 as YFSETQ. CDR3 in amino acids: CASSLIEGGESPLHF. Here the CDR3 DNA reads TGCGCCAGCAGCTTGATTGAAGGCGGAGAGTCACCCCTCCACTTT.

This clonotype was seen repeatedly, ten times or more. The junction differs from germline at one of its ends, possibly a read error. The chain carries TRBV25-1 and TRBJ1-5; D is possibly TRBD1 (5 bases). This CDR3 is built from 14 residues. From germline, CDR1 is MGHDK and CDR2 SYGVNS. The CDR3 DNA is TGTGCCAGCAGTGAATCGACAGTAAATCGGCCCCAGCATTTT. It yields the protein CASSESTVNRPQHF.

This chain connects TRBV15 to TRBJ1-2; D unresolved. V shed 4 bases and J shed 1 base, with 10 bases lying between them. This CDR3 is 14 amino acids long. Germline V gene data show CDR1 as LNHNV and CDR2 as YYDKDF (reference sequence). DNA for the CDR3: TGTGCCACCAGCATGGGCGGCGATAACTATGGCTACACCTTC. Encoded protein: CATSMGGDNYGYTF.

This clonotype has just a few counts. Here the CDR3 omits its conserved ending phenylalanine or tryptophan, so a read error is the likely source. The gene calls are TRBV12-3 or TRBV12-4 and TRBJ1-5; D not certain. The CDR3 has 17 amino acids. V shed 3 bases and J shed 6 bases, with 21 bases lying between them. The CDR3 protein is CASSFRSAGRIGQPQHL. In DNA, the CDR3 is TGTGCCAGCAGTTTCAGGTCCGCCGGACGAATAGGTCAGCCCCAGCATCTT.

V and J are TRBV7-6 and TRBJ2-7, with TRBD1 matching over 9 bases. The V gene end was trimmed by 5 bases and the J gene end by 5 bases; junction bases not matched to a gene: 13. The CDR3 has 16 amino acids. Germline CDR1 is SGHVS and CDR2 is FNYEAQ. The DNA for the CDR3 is TGTGCCAGCAGCCCTACAGGGGGCAATGTTCGGGACGAGCAGTACTTC. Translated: CASSPTGGNVRDEQYF.

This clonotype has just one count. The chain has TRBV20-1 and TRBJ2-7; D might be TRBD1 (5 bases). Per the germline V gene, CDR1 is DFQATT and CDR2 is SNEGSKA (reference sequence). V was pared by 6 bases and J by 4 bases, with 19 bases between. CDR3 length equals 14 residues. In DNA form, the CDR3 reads TGCAGTGCCAGGGCTTTCGTTTCGGAATACGAGCAGTACTTC. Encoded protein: CSARAFVSEYEQYF.

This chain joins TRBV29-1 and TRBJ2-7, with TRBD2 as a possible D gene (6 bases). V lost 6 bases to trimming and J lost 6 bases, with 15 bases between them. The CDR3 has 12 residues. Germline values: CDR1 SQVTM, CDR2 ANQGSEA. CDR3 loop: CSVERRGSEQYF. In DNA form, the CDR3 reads TGCAGCGTGGAACGCCGGGGGTCCGAGCAGTACTTC.

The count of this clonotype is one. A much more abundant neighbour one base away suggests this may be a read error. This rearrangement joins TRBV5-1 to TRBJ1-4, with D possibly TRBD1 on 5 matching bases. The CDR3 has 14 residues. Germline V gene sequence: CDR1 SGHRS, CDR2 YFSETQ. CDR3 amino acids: CASSFRATNEKLSF. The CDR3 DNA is TGCGCCAGCAGCTTCAGGGCCACTAATGAAAAACTGTCTTTT.

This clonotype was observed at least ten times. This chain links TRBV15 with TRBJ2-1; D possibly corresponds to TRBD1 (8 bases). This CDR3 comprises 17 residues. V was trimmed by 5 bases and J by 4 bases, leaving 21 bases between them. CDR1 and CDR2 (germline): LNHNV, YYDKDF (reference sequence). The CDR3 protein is CATSDLDRGGDYNEQFF. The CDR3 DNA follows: TGTGCCACCAGCGACCTCGACAGGGGAGGGGATTACAATGAGCAGTTCTTC.

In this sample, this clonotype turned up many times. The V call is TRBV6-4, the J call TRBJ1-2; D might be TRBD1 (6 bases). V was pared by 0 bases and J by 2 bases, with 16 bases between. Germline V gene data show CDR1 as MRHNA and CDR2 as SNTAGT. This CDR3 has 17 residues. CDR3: CASSDSSLGARNYGYTF. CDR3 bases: TGTGCCAGCAGTGACTCTAGTTTGGGGGCGCGAAACTATGGCTACACCTTC.

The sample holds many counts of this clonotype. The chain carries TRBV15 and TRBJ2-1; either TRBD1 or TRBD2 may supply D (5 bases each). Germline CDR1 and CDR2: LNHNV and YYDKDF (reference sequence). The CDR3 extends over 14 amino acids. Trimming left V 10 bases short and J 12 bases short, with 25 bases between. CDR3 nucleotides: TGTGCCATCGGGGCATATAGAACCAATGAAAGGCAGTTCTTC. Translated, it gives CAIGAYRTNERQFF.

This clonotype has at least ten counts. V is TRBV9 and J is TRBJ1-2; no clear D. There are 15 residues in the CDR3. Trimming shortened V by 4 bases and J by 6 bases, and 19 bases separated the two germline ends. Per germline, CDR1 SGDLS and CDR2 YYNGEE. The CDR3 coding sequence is TGTGCCAGCAGCTCAACCGTTAGCAGCAACGATGGCTACACCTTC. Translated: CASSSTVSSNDGYTF. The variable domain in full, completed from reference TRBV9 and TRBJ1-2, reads DSGVTQTPKHLITATGQRVTLRCSPRSGDLSVYWYQQSLDQGLQFLIQYYNGEERAKGNILERFSAQQFPDLHSELNLSSLELGDSALYFCASSSTVSSNDGYTFGSGTRLTVV.

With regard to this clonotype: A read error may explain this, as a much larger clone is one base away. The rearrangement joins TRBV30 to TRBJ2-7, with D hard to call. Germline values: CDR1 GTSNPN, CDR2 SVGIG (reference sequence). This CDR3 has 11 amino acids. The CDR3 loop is CACAVGDERYF. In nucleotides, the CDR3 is TGTGCCTGTGCTGTGGGCGACGAGCGGTACTTC.

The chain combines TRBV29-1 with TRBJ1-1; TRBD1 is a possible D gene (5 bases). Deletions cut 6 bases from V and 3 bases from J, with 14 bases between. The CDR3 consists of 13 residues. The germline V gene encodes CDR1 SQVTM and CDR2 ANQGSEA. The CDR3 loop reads CSVSNKGDTEAFF. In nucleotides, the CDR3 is TGCAGCGTGTCAAATAAAGGGGACACTGAAGCTTTCTTT.

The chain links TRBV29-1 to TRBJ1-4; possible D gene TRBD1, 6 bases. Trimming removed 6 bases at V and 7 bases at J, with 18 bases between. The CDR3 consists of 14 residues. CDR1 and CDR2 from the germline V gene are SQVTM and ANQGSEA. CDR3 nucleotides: TGCAGCGTCTCCCGGGCCTCCAGGGGTGAAAAACTGTTTTTT. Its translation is CSVSRASRGEKLFF.

CDR3 in amino acids: CAIKRSASLTDTQYF. The CDR3 nucleotides are TGTGCCATCAAACGATCGGCCAGCCTCACAGATACGCAGTATTTT. V gene TRBV10-3 combines with J gene TRBJ2-3; no definite D call. Germline assignment: CDR1 ENHRY and CDR2 SYGVKD. The V end lost 7 bases, the J end lost 2 bases, and 16 bases lay between the germline ends. The length of the CDR3 is 15 residues.

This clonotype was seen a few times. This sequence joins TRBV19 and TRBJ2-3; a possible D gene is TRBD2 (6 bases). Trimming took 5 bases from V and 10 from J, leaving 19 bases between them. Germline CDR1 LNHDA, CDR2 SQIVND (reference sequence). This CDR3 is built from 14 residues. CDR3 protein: CASSLGTLALAQYF. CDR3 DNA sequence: TGTGCCAGTAGTCTCGGGACTTTAGCGTTGGCGCAGTATTTT. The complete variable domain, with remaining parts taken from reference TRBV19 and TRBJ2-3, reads DGGITQSPKYLFRKEGQNVTLSCEQNLNHDAMYWYRQDPGQGLRLIYYSQIVNDFQKGDIAEGYSVSREKKESFPLTVTSAQKNPTAFYLCASSLGTLALAQYFGPGTRLTVL.

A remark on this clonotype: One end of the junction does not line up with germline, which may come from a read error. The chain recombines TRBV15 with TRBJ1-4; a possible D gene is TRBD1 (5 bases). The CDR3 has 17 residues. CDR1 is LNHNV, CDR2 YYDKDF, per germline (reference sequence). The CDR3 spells CATGRAADTQTNEKLFF. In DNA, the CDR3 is TGTGCCACCGGCAGGGCAGCTGACACCCAAACTAATGAAAAACTGTTTTTT.

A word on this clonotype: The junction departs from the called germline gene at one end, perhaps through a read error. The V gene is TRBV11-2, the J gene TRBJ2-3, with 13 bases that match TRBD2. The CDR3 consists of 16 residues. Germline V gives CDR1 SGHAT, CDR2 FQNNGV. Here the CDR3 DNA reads TGTGCCAGTAGCTCAGGACTAGCGGGAGTCAGAGATACGCAGTATTTT. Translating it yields CASSSGLAGVRDTQYF.

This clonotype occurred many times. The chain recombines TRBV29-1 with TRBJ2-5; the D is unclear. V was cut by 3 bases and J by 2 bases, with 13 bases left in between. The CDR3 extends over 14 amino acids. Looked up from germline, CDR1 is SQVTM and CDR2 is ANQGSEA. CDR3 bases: TGCAGCGTTGACGTCAGACAAAAGCAAGAGACCCAGTACTTC. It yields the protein CSVDVRQKQETQYF.

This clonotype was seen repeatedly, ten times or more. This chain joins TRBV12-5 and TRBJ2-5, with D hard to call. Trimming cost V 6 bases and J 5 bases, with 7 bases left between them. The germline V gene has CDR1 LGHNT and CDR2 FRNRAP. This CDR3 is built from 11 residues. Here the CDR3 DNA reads TGTGCTAGTGGAGACACGGAGACCCAGTACTTC. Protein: CASGDTETQYF. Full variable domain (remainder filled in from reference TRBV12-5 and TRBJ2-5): DARVTQTPRHKVTEMGQEVTMRCQPILGHNTVFWYRQTMMQGLELLAYFRNRAPLDDSGMPKDRFSAEMPDATLATLKIQPSEPRDSAVYFCASGDTETQYFGPGTRLLVL.

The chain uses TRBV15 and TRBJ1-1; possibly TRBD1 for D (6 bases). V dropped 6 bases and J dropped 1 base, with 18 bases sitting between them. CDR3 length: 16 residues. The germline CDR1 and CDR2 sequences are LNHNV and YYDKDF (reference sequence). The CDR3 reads CATRPGWKQGNTEAFF. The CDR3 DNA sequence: TGTGCCACCAGACCCGGTTGGAAACAGGGGAACACTGAAGCTTTCTTT.

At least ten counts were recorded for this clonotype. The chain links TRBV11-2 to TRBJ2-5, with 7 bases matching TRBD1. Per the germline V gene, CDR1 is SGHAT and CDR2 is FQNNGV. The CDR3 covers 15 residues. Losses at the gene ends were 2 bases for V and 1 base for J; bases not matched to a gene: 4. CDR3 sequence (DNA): TGTGCCAGCAGCTTACACAGGGGATCCCAAGAGACCCAGTACTTC. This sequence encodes CASSLHRGSQETQYF.

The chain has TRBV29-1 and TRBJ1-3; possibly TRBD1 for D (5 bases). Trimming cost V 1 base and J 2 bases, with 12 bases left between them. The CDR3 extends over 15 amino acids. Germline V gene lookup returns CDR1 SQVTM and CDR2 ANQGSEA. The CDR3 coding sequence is TGCAGCGTTGAAGGCCGGGACCCTCCTGGAAACACCATATATTTT. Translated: CSVEGRDPPGNTIYF.

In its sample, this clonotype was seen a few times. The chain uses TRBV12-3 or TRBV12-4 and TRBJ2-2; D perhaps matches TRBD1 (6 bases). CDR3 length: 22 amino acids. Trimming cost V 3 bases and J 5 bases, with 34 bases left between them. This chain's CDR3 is CASSFNSLTLTVGGNRTGELFF. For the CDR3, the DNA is TGTGCCAGCAGTTTCAATTCCCTAACTCTCACTGTAGGGGGTAATAGGACCGGGGAGCTGTTTTTT.